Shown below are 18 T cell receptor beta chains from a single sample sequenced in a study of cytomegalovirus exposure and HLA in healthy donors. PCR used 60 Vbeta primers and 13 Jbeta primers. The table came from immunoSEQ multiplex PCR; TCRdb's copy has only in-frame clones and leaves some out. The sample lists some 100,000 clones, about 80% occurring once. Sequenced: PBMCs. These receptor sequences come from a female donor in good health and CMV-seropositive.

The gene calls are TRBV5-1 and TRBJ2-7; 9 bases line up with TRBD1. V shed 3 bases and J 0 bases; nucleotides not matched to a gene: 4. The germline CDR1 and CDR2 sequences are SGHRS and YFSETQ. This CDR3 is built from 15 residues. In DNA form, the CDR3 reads TGCGCCAGCAGCTCCTGGGACAGGGTCTCCTACGAGCAGTACTTC. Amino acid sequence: CASSSWDRVSYEQYF.

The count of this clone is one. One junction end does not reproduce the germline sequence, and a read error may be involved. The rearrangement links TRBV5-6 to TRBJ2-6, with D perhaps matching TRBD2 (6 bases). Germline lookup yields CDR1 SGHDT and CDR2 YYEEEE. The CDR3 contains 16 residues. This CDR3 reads CASSPMGDSGANGLTF. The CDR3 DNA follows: TGTGCCAGCAGCCCCATGGGGGACTCTGGGGCCAACGGCCTGACTTTC.

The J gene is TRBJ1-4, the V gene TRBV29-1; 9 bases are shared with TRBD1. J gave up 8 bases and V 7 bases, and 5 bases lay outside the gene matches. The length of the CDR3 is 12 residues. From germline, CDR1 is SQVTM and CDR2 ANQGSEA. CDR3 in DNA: TGCAGCGCCCGGACAGGGGTCGAAAAACTGTTTTTT. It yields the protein CSARTGVEKLFF. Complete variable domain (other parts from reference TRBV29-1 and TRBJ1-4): SAVISQKPSRDICQRGTSLTIQCQVDSQVTMMFWYRQQPGQSLTLIATANQGSEATYESGFVIDKFPISRPNLTFSTLTVSNMSPEDSSIYLCSARTGVEKLFFGSGTQLSVL.

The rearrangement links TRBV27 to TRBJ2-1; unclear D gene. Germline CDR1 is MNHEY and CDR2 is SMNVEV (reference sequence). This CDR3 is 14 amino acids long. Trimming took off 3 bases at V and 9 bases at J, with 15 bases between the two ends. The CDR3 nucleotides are TGTGCCAGCAGTTTCGTCTCACACCCGGGTGAGCAGTTCTTC. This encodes CASSFVSHPGEQFF.

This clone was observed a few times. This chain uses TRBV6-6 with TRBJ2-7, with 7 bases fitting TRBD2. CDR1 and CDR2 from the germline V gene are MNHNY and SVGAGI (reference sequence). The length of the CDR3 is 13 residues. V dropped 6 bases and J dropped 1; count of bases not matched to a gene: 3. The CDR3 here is CASRAGISYEQYF. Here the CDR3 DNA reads TGTGCCAGCAGAGCGGGGATATCCTACGAGCAGTACTTC.

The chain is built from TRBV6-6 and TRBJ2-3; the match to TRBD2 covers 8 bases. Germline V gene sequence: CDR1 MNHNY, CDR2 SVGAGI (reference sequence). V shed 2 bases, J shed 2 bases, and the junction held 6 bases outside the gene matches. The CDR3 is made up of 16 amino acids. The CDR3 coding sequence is TGTGCCAGCAGTTACCGGTCGGGGGGGCCCACAGATACGCAGTATTTT. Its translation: CASSYRSGGPTDTQYF.

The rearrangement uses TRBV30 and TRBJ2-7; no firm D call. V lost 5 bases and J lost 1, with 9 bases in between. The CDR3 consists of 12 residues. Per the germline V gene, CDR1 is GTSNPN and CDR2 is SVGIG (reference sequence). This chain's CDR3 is CAWEPDSYEQYF. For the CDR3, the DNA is TGTGCCTGGGAACCAGATTCCTACGAGCAGTACTTC.

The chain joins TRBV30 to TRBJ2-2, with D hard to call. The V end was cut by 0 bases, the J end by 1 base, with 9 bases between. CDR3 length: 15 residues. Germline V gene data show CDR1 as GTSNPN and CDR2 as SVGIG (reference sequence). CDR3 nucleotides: TGTGCCTGGAGTGTACGGGTACGGAACACCGGGGAGCTGTTTTTT. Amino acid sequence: CAWSVRVRNTGELFF.

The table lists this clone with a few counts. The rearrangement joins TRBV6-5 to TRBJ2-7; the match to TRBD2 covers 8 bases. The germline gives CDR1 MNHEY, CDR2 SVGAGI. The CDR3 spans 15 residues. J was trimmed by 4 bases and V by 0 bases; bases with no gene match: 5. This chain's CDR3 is CASSYSGLGGYEQYF. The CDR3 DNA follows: TGTGCCAGCAGTTACTCGGGACTAGGGGGTTACGAGCAGTACTTC.

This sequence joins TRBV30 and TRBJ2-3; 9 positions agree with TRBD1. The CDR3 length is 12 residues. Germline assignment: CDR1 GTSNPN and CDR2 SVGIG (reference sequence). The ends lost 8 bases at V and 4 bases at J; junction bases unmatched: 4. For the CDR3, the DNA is TGTGCCCTTGACAGGGGGGCAGATACGCAGTATTTT. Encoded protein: CALDRGADTQYF.

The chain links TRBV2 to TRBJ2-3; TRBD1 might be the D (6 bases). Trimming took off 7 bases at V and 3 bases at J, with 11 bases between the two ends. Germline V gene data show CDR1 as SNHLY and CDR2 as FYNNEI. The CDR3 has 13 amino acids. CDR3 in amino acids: CASTWGRTDTQYF. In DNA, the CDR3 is TGTGCCAGCACCTGGGGGCGGACAGATACGCAGTATTTT.

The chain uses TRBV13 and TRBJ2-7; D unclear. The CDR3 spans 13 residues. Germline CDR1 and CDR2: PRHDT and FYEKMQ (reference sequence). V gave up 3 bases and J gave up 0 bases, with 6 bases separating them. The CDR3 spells CASSFWSSYEQYF. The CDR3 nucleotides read TGTGCCAGCAGCTTCTGGAGCTCCTACGAGCAGTACTTC.

The DNA of the CDR3 is TGTGCCAGCAGCTTCGACAGCGGAAACACCATATATTTT. This codes for CASSFDSGNTIYF. The chain has TRBV5-4 and TRBJ1-3, with a possible D match to TRBD1 (5 bases). Trimming cost V 2 bases and J 4 bases, with 7 bases left between them. The CDR3 loop spans 13 amino acids. Germline assignment: CDR1 SGHNT and CDR2 YYREEE (reference sequence). The variable domain in full, with the rest retrieved from reference TRBV5-4 and TRBJ1-3, is ETGVTQSPTHLIKTRGQQVTLRCSSQSGHNTVSWYQQALGQGPQFIFQYYREEENGRGNFPPRFSGLQFPNYSSELNVNALELDDSALYLCASSFDSGNTIYFGEGSWLTVV.

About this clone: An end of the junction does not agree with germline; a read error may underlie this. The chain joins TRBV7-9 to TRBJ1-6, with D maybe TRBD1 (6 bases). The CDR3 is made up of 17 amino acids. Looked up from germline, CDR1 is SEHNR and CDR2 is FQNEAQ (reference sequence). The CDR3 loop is CSSSRDRQSSYNSPLHF. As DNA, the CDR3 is TGTTCCAGCAGCCGAGACAGGCAGAGCTCCTATAATTCACCCCTCCACTTT.

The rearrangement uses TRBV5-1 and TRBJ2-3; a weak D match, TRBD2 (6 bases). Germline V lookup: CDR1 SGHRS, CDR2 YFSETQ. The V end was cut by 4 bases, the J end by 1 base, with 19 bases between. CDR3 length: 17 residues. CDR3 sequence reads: CASSPPGGQGRTDTQYF. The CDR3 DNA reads TGCGCCAGCAGCCCTCCTGGAGGGCAGGGACGCACAGATACGCAGTATTTT.

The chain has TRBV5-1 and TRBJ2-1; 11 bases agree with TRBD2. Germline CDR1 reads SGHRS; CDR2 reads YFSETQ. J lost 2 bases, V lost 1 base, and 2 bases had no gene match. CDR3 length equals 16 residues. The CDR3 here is CASSLTSGSTYNEQFF. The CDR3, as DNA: TGCGCCAGCAGCTTGACTAGCGGGAGTACCTACAATGAGCAGTTCTTC.

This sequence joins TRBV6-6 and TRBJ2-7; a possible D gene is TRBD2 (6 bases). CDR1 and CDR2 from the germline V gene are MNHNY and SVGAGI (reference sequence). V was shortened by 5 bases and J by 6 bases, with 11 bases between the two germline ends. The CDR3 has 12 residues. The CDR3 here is CASSPPSAEQYF. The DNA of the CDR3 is TGTGCCAGCAGTCCTCCTAGCGCCGAGCAGTACTTC.

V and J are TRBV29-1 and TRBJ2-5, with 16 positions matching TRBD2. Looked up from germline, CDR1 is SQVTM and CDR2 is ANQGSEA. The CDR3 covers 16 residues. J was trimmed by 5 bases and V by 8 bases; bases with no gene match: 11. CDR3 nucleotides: TGCAGCCTAGGAGGGACTAGCGGGAGGGTTTGGGAGACCCAGTACTTC. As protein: CSLGGTSGRVWETQYF.